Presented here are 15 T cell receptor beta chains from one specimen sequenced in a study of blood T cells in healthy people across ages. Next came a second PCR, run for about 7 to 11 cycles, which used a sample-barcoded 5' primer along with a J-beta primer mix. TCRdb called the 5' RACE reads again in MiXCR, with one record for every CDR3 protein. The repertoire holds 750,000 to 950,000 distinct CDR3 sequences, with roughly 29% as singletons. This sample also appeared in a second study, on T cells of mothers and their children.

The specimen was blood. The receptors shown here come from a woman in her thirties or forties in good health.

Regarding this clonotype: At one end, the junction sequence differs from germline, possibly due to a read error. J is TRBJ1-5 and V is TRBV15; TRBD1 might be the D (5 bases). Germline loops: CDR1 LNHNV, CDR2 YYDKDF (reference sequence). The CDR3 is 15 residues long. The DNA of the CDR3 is TGTGCCACCAACAGAGACGGGGCGGGCAATCAGCCCCAGCATTTT. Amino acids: CATNRDGAGNQPQHF.

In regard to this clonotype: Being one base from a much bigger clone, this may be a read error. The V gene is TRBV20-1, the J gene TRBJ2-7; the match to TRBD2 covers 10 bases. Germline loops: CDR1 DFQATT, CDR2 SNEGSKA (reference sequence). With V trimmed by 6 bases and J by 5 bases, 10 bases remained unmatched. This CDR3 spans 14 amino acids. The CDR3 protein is CSAEPLGLANEQYF. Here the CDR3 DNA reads TGCAGTGCCGAACCGCTGGGACTAGCGAACGAGCAGTACTTC.

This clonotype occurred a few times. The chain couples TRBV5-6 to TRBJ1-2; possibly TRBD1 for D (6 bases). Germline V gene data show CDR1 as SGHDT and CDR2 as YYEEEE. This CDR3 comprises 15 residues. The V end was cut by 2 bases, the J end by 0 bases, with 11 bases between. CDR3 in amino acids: CASSLIQGTNYGYTF. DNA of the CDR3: TGTGCCAGCAGCTTAATTCAGGGGACTAACTATGGCTACACCTTC.

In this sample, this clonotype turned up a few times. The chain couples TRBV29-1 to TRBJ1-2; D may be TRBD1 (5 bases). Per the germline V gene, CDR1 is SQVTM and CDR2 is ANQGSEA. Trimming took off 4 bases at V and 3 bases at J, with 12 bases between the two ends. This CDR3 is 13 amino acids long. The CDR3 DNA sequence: TGCAGCGTTGGGTGGGGCTCAGACTATGGCTACACCTTC. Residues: CSVGWGSDYGYTF.

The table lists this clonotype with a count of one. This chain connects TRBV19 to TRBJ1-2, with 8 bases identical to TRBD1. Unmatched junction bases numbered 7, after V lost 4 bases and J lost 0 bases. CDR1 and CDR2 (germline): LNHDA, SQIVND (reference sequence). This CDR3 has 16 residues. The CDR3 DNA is TGTGCCAGTAGTACCCATGACAGGGGCGCTAACTATGGCTACACCTTC. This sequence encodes CASSTHDRGANYGYTF.

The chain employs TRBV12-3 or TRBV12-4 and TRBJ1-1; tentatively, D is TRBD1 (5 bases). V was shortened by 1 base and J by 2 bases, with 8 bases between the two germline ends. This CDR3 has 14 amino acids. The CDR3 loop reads CASSLETVNTEAFF. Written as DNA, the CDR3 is TGTGCCAGCAGTTTAGAGACAGTAAACACTGAAGCTTTCTTT.

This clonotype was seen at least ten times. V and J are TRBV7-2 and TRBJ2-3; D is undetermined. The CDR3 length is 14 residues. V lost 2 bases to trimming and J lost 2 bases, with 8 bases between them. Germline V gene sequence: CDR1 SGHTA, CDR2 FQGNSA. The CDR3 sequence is CASSLTALTDTQYF. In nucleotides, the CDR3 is TGTGCCAGCAGCTTAACAGCGCTCACAGATACGCAGTATTTT.

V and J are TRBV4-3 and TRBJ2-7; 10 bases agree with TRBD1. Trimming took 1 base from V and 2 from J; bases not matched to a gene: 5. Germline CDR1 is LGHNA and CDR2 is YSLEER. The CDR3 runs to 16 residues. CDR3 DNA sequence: TGCGCCAGCAGCCAAGGAGCTGGACAGGGGGCCTACGAGCAGTACTTC. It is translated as CASSQGAGQGAYEQYF.

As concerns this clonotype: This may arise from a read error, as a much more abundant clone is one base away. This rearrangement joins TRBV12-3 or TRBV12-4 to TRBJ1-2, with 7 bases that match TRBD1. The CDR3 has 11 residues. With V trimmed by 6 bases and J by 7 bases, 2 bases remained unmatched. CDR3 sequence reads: CASRTGSGYTF. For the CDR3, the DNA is TGTGCCAGCAGGACAGGGTCTGGCTACACCTTC.

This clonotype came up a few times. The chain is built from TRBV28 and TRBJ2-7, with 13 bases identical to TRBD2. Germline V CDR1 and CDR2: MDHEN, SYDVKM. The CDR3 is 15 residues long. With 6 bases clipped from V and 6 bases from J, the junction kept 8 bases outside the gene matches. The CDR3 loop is CASSLLAGGTGEQYF. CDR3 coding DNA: TGTGCCAGCAGCCTACTAGCGGGGGGGACCGGCGAGCAGTACTTC.

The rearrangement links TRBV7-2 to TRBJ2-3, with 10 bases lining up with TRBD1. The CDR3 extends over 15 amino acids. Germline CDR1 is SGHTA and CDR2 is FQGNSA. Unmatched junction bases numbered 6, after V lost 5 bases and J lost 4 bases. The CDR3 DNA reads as TGTGCCAGCAGCATCCGGGACAGGGGCCCAGATACGCAGTATTTT. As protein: CASSIRDRGPDTQYF.

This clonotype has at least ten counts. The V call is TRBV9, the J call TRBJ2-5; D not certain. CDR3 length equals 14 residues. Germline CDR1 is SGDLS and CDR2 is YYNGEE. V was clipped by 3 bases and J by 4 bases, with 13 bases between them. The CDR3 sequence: CASSAQPRAETQYF. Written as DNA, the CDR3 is TGTGCCAGCAGCGCCCAGCCTAGGGCAGAGACCCAGTACTTC.

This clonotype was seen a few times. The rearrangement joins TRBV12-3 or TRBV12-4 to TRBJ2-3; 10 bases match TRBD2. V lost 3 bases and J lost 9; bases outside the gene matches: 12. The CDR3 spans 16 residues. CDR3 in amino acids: CASSLRSGGAVNTQYF. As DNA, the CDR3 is TGTGCCAGCAGTTTGAGAAGCGGGGGGGCCGTAAACACGCAGTATTTT.

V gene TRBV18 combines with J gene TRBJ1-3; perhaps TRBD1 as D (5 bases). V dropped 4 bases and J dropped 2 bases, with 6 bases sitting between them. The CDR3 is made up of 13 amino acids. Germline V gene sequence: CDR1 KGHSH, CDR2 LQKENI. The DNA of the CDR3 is TGTGCCAGCTCACAACAGGCTGGAAACACCATATATTTT. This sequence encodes CASSQQAGNTIYF.

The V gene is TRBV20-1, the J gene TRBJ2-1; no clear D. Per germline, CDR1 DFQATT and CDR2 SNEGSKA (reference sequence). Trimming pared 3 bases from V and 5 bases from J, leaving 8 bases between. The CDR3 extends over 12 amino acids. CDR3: CSASLGHNEQFF. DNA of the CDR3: TGCAGTGCTAGTTTGGGCCACAATGAGCAGTTCTTC.